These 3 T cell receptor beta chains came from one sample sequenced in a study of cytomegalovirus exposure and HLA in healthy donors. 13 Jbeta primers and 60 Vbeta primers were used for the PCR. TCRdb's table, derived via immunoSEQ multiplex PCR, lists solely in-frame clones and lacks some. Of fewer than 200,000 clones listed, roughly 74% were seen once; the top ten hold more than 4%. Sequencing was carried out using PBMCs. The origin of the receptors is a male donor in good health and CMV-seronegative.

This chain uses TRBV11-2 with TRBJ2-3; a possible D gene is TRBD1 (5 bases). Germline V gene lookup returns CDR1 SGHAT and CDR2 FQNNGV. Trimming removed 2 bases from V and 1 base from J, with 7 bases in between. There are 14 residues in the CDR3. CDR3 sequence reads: CASSLLGGTDTQYF. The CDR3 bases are TGTGCCAGCAGCTTATTAGGGGGCACAGATACGCAGTATTTT. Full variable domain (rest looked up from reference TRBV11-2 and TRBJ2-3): EAGVAQSPRYKIIEKRQSVAFWCNPISGHATLYWYQQILGQGPKLLIQFQNNGVVDDSQLPKDRFSAERLKGVDSTLKIQPAKLEDSAVYLCASSLLGGTDTQYFGPGTRLTVL.

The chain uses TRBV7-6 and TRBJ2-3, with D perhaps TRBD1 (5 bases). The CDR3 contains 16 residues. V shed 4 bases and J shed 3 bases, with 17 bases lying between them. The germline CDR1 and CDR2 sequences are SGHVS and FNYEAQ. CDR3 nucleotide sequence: TGTGCCAGCAGCTCAGGAATCAGGGCAGATACAGATACGCAGTATTTT. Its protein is CASSSGIRADTDTQYF.

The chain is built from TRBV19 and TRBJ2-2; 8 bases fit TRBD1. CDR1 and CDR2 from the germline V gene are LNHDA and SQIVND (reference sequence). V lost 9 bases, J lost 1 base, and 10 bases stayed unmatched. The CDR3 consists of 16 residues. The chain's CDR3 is CASSNQGALNTGELFF. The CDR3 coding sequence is TGTGCCAGCTCAAACCAGGGGGCATTGAACACCGGGGAGCTGTTTTTT.